The 24 T cell receptor beta chains reported below all come from one sample, sequenced in a study of blood T cell repertoires in COVID-19. Some clones are missing from TCRdb's copy, which holds only in-frame ones; the method was immunoSEQ multiplex PCR. The sample carries about 330,000 clones, about 87% recorded once. Sequencing input: peripheral blood. These receptors came from a man between 25 and 39 years old with COVID-19, enrolled during active disease.

V and J are TRBV6-5 and TRBJ1-2; D gene uncertain. The CDR3 totals 15 residues. Trimming pared 0 bases from V and 3 bases from J, leaving 11 bases between. Germline assignment: CDR1 MNHEY and CDR2 SVGAGI. Here the CDR3 DNA reads TGTGCCAGCAGTTACTCCGGCGGGAGAGACTATGGCTACACCTTC. It specifies CASSYSGGRDYGYTF.

This chain uses TRBV10-3 with TRBJ1-2; D is undetermined. CDR1 ENHRY and CDR2 SYGVKD come from the germline V gene. The V end was cut by 3 bases, the J end by 3 bases, with 8 bases between. The CDR3 is 13 amino acids. The CDR3 DNA reads TGTGCCATCAGTGAACCAGGCCACTATGGCTACACCTTC. This codes for CAISEPGHYGYTF.

This rearrangement joins TRBV19 to TRBJ2-7; D is possibly TRBD2 (5 bases). The CDR3 extends over 15 amino acids. Germline loops: CDR1 LNHDA, CDR2 SQIVND (reference sequence). The ends were cut back, 4 bases at V and 0 bases at J, with 13 bases in the middle. Here the CDR3 reads CASSNLAQSSYEQYF. CDR3 nucleotides: TGTGCCAGTAGTAATCTAGCCCAGAGCTCCTACGAGCAGTACTTC.

The chain uses TRBV6-2 or TRBV6-3 and TRBJ1-1; 7 nucleotides line up with TRBD1. Germline V gene data show CDR1 as MNHEY and CDR2 as SVGEGT. Germline trimming cut 5 bases from V and 3 bases from J; bases unmatched to any gene: 6. The CDR3 runs 14 residues. This chain's CDR3 is CASSDDREDTEAFF. CDR3 sequence (DNA): TGTGCCAGCAGTGACGACAGGGAAGACACTGAAGCTTTCTTT.

The chain couples TRBV27 to TRBJ1-1, with D unclear. V was pared by 8 bases and J by 0 bases, with 16 bases between. CDR1 and CDR2 (germline): MNHEY, SMNVEV (reference sequence). CDR3 length equals 15 residues. The CDR3 DNA is TGTGCCAGCCAAAGCCCCAGGCAAATGAACACTGAAGCTTTCTTT. Translated, it gives CASQSPRQMNTEAFF.

V gene TRBV9 combines with J gene TRBJ1-1; D unresolved. Trimming pared 3 bases from V and 2 bases from J, leaving 8 bases between. The V gene's germline CDR1 is SGDLS and CDR2 YYNGEE. The CDR3 contains 13 residues. CDR3 nucleotide sequence: TGTGCCAGCAGCGCGACTGTAAACACTGAAGCTTTCTTT. This gives the protein CASSATVNTEAFF.

This chain links TRBV5-1 with TRBJ1-4, with 7 bases fitting TRBD1. Looked up from germline, CDR1 is SGHRS and CDR2 is YFSETQ. CDR3 length: 13 residues. Trimming took 6 bases from V and 5 from J; bases not matched to a gene: 4. CDR3 nucleotides: TGCGCCAGCAAAGGACAGGAGAATGAAAAACTGTTTTTT. It translates to CASKGQENEKLFF.

The chain is built from TRBV11-3 and TRBJ2-5; 7 bases are a match to TRBD2. The germline gives CDR1 SGHNT, CDR2 YENEEA. Germline trimming cut 3 bases from V and 2 bases from J; bases unmatched to any gene: 9. The CDR3 covers 16 residues. CDR3 residues: CASSLSTSSEQETQYF. The CDR3 DNA is TGTGCCAGCAGCTTGTCGACTAGCAGCGAACAAGAGACCCAGTACTTC.

This chain uses TRBV27 with TRBJ1-6; D might be TRBD1 (5 bases). CDR1 and CDR2 (germline): MNHEY, SMNVEV (reference sequence). V was cut by 2 bases and J by 10 bases, with 18 bases left in between. The CDR3 runs 16 residues. The CDR3 coding sequence is TGTGCCAGCAGTTTAAAGGCCCCTATACAGGACTCACCCCTCCACTTT. It translates to CASSLKAPIQDSPLHF.

The rearrangement links TRBV3-1 (or the pseudogene TRBV3-2) to TRBJ2-3; 10 bases match TRBD2. The germline gives CDR1 LGHDT, CDR2 YNNKEL (reference sequence). CDR3 length equals 16 residues. The ends lost 4 bases at V and 0 bases at J; junction bases unmatched: 4. CDR3 residues: CASSLGLAASTDTQYF. As DNA, the CDR3 is TGTGCCAGCAGCCTCGGACTAGCGGCTAGCACAGATACGCAGTATTTT.

CDR3 sequence reads: CASSLGRAGNYGYTF. As DNA, the CDR3 is TGTGCCAGCAGCTTAGGCCGGGCAGGGAACTATGGCTACACCTTC. This chain connects TRBV13 to TRBJ1-2, with D perhaps matching TRBD1 (5 bases). Germline CDR1 reads PRHDT; CDR2 reads FYEKMQ (reference sequence). Trimming shortened V by 0 bases and J by 2 bases, and 10 bases separated the two germline ends. This CDR3 spans 15 amino acids.

The chain couples TRBV3-1 (or the pseudogene TRBV3-2) to TRBJ1-1; D is unresolved. The V gene lost 1 base and the J gene lost 2 bases, with 8 bases spanning the gap. From germline, CDR1 is LGHDT and CDR2 YNNKEL (reference sequence). The CDR3 sequence is 14 residues long. Here the CDR3 reads CASSQAGGNTEAFF. The CDR3 DNA is TGTGCCAGCAGCCAAGCCGGAGGAAACACTGAAGCTTTCTTT.

V is TRBV2 and J is TRBJ1-2, with D maybe TRBD1 (5 bases). V was pared by 6 bases and J by 7 bases, with 18 bases between. The CDR3 extends over 14 amino acids. Germline V gene data show CDR1 as SNHLY and CDR2 as FYNNEI. Written as DNA, the CDR3 is TGTGCCAGCAGATCGGCCGCAGGGTTAAGTGGCTACACCTTC. This gives the protein CASRSAAGLSGYTF.

The chain has TRBV30 and TRBJ2-3; 8 bases match TRBD1. This CDR3 is built from 14 residues. From germline, CDR1 is GTSNPN and CDR2 SVGIG (reference sequence). Trimming at V came to 5 bases and at J to 6 bases, leaving 10 bases not matched to a gene. In nucleotides, the CDR3 is TGTGCCTGGGCCCCTGACAGGGGATGGGATACGCAGTATTTT. It is translated as CAWAPDRGWDTQYF. The complete variable domain, with remaining parts taken from reference TRBV30 and TRBJ2-3, reads SQTIHQWPATLVQPVGSPLSLECTVEGTSNPNLYWYRQAAGRGLQLLFYSVGIGQISSEVPQNLSASRPQDRQFILSSKKLLLSDSGFYLCAWAPDRGWDTQYFGPGTRLTVL.

This clone showed up just a few times. In nucleotides, the CDR3 is TGTGCCAGCGGGCTTGGGGGGTACAGCAACTATGGCTACACCTTC. Translating it yields CASGLGGYSNYGYTF. V is TRBV7-6 and J is TRBJ1-2, with D possibly TRBD1 on 5 matching bases. CDR3 length: 15 residues. V dropped 8 bases and J dropped 2 bases, with 18 bases sitting between them. The germline CDR1 and CDR2 sequences are SGHVS and FNYEAQ.

The gene calls are TRBV7-2 and TRBJ2-7; D is possibly TRBD1 (6 bases). From germline, CDR1 is SGHTA and CDR2 FQGNSA. The CDR3 consists of 14 residues. The ends were cut back, 5 bases at V and 4 bases at J, with 15 bases in the middle. The CDR3 DNA reads TGTGCCAGCAGCCCTTCCGGGACATTGTACGAGCAGTACTTC. The encoded protein is CASSPSGTLYEQYF.

This rearrangement joins TRBV19 to TRBJ1-1; a weak D match, TRBD1 (6 bases). Trimming shortened V by 8 bases and J by 0 bases, and 31 bases separated the two germline ends. CDR1 and CDR2 (germline): LNHDA, SQIVND (reference sequence). The length of the CDR3 is 20 residues. The CDR3, as DNA: TGTGCCAGTTCTCAGACAGGACGACGTTACCCTTTTATTATGAACACTGAAGCTTTCTTT. This codes for CASSQTGRRYPFIMNTEAFF. The full variable domain, in which reference TRBV19 and TRBJ1-1 provide the parts outside the CDR3, is DGGITQSPKYLFRKEGQNVTLSCEQNLNHDAMYWYRQDPGQGLRLIYYSQIVNDFQKGDIAEGYSVSREKKESFPLTVTSAQKNPTAFYLCASSQTGRRYPFIMNTEAFFGQGTRLTVV.

The CDR3 sequence is CASRRWGGKPGEQYF. The DNA of the CDR3 is TGTGCCAGCAGACGGTGGGGGGGCAAGCCTGGGGAGCAGTACTTC. The genes are TRBV5-4 and TRBJ2-7; D is possibly TRBD2 (7 bases). The CDR3 loop spans 15 amino acids. Trimming removed 5 bases at V and 7 bases at J, with 22 bases between. Germline CDR1 is SGHNT and CDR2 is YYREEE (reference sequence).

The rearrangement uses TRBV6-5 and TRBJ2-5; 7 bases agree with TRBD1. In germline, CDR1 is MNHEY, CDR2 SVGAGI. The CDR3 extends over 13 amino acids. Trimming cost V 6 bases and J 4 bases; bases outside gene matches: 5. CDR3 DNA: TGTGCCAGCAGCCACAGGGGCGGAGAGACCCAGTACTTC. Translating gives CASSHRGGETQYF.

CDR3 DNA sequence: TGTGCCAGCAGTTACGGGACTGCTCAGCGCTACACCTTC. It encodes CASSYGTAQRYTF. The rearrangement joins TRBV6-2 or TRBV6-3 to TRBJ1-2; weak D call: TRBD1 (5 bases). The CDR3 totals 13 residues. The V end was cut by 2 bases, the J end by 9 bases, with 13 bases between. The V gene's germline CDR1 is MNHEY and CDR2 SVGEGT.

The CDR3 region has the DNA TGTGCCAGCAGCTCCGATTCACCCCTCCACTTT. As protein: CASSSDSPLHF. The chain joins TRBV7-9 to TRBJ1-6; D ambiguous. CDR1 and CDR2 from the germline V gene are SEHNR and FQNEAQ (reference sequence). CDR3 size: 11 residues. V shed 4 bases and J shed 8 bases, with 3 bases lying between them.

The chain recombines TRBV23-1 with TRBJ2-7, with 11 bases fitting TRBD1. TRBV23-1 is placed among ORFs of uncertain function. V lost 5 bases to trimming and J lost 2 bases; unmatched junction nucleotides: 5. CDR3 size: 15 residues. CDR3 in DNA: TGCGCCAGCAGTTTCCGGGACAGGGGGACCTACGAGCAGTACTTC. Translating it yields CASSFRDRGTYEQYF.

As for this clone: One end of the junction varies from germline; a read error may be responsible. The chain employs TRBV19 and TRBJ2-1; 9 bases line up with TRBD1. The CDR3 spans 14 residues. Per germline, CDR1 LNHDA and CDR2 SQIVND (reference sequence). This CDR3 reads CASSTDRGPRERFF. The CDR3 region has the DNA TGTGCCAGTAGTACGGACAGGGGACCGCGCGAGCGGTTCTTC.

This chain uses TRBV4-2 with TRBJ2-5, with 10 bases aligning to TRBD2. V lost 1 base to trimming and J lost 3 bases; unmatched junction nucleotides: 5. This CDR3 region has 16 residues. From germline, CDR1 is LGHNA and CDR2 YNFKEQ. CDR3 region: CASSQAAAGGKETQYF. The CDR3 nucleotides read TGTGCCAGCAGCCAAGCTGCAGCGGGAGGGAAAGAGACCCAGTACTTC.